The 12 T cell receptor beta chains below all came from one sample that was sequenced in a study of T cell repertoires in cytomegalovirus infection. TCRdb called the reads again in MiXCR, with one record for every CDR3 protein. The sample lists roughly 230,000 distinct CDR3 sequences, roughly 22% seen once, with around a sixth in the top ten. The sequencing input was CD8+ T cells from PBMCs. Receptors originate from a human donor in good health (CMV status not recorded). Some clones in this sample may be carry-over from other donors' samples.

The gene calls are TRBV7-4 and TRBJ1-4; D not resolved. CDR1 is SGHVT and CDR2 is SQSDAQ in the germline V gene. This CDR3 is 14 amino acids long. The V and J ends lost 1 base and 3 bases respectively, with 6 bases between them. Written as DNA, the CDR3 is TGTGCCAGCAGCTTAGGAGGGTCTAATGAAAAACTGTTTTTT. Its translation is CASSLGGSNEKLFF.

This clonotype has a handful of counts. The chain links TRBV20-1 to TRBJ2-1; TRBD2 matches 10 bases. V shed 3 bases, J shed 2 bases, and the junction held 4 bases outside the gene matches. The CDR3 is 15 residues long. Germline values: CDR1 DFQATT, CDR2 SNEGSKA (reference sequence). Written as DNA, the CDR3 is TGCAGTGCTAGGTTAGCGGGGGGAGCCTACAATGAGCAGTTCTTC. Amino acids: CSARLAGGAYNEQFF.

In its sample, this clonotype was seen many times. The rearrangement uses TRBV5-1 and TRBJ2-4; D might be TRBD2 (5 bases). There are 13 residues in the CDR3. Trimming left V 3 bases short and J 6 bases short, with 10 bases between. CDR1 and CDR2 from the germline V gene are SGHRS and YFSETQ. DNA for the CDR3: TGCGCCAGCAGCTGGTCGGCGGGAAACATTCAGTACTTC. Residues: CASSWSAGNIQYF.

This clonotype showed up just a few times. The chain is built from TRBV5-1 and TRBJ2-7; 10 bases are shared with TRBD1. CDR3 length: 13 residues. Per germline, CDR1 SGHRS and CDR2 YFSETQ. Germline trimming cut 4 bases from V and 12 bases from J; bases unmatched to any gene: 10. The CDR3 loop is CASSGGTGELWYF. The CDR3 nucleotides read TGCGCCAGCAGCGGGGGGACAGGGGAGTTGTGGTACTTC.

This clonotype was counted at least ten times. The rearrangement uses TRBV7-9 and TRBJ2-1; D unclear. Trimming removed 2 bases at V and 9 bases at J, with 11 bases between. The V gene's germline CDR1 is SEHNR and CDR2 FQNEAQ (reference sequence). This CDR3 spans 13 amino acids. The CDR3 loop is CASSLIIGTEQFF. The CDR3 nucleotides read TGTGCCAGCAGCTTAATAATAGGTACTGAGCAGTTCTTC.

The chain links TRBV9 to TRBJ1-1; 9 nucleotides match TRBD1. V lost 3 bases to trimming and J lost 6 bases; unmatched junction nucleotides: 9. The germline V gene has CDR1 SGDLS and CDR2 YYNGEE. This CDR3 region has 15 residues. This CDR3 is CASSAEDRGLPEAFF. For the CDR3, the DNA is TGTGCCAGCAGCGCAGAGGACAGGGGTCTGCCTGAAGCTTTCTTT. Full variable domain (outside the CDR3, taken from reference TRBV9 and TRBJ1-1): DSGVTQTPKHLITATGQRVTLRCSPRSGDLSVYWYQQSLDQGLQFLIQYYNGEERAKGNILERFSAQQFPDLHSELNLSSLELGDSALYFCASSAEDRGLPEAFFGQGTRLTVV.

The genes are TRBV19 and TRBJ1-4; D remains unclear. The germline gives CDR1 LNHDA, CDR2 SQIVND (reference sequence). There are 14 residues in the CDR3. The V gene lost 3 bases and the J gene lost 5 bases, with 10 bases spanning the gap. The CDR3 reads CASSILLGNEKLFF. The CDR3 DNA reads as TGTGCCAGTAGTATTCTACTAGGAAATGAAAAACTGTTTTTT.

This clonotype occurred a few times. The V and J genes are TRBV3-1 and TRBJ1-1, with no clear D. The CDR3 is 13 residues long. Germline loops: CDR1 LGHDT, CDR2 YNNKEL (reference sequence). V lost 0 bases and J lost 6, with 8 bases in between. The CDR3 here is CASSQDYISEAFF. CDR3 DNA: TGTGCCAGCAGCCAAGATTACATCTCTGAAGCTTTCTTT.

There are many counts of this clonotype. The chain combines TRBV12-3 or TRBV12-4 with TRBJ1-2; no reliable D call. Trimming cost V 6 bases and J 7 bases, with 21 bases left between them. CDR3 length: 15 amino acids. CDR3 loop: CASSPGGQPGGGYTF. The CDR3 nucleotides are TGTGCCAGCAGCCCGGGCGGGCAGCCAGGTGGTGGCTACACCTTC.

This sequence joins TRBV28 and TRBJ2-2, with a possible D match to TRBD2 (5 bases). Trimming removed 5 bases at V and 6 bases at J, with 22 bases between. CDR3 size: 17 residues. Germline lookup yields CDR1 MDHEN and CDR2 SYDVKM. The CDR3 loop is CASSPRLGMGAAGELFF. The CDR3, as DNA: TGTGCCAGCAGTCCACGGTTAGGGATGGGAGCGGCCGGGGAGCTGTTTTTT.

This clonotype was counted a few times. This chain links TRBV29-1 with TRBJ2-1, with TRBD2 matching 13 bases. Germline CDR1 and CDR2: SQVTM and ANQGSEA. With V trimmed by 7 bases and J by 4 bases, 10 bases remained unmatched. The CDR3 is 16 residues long. In DNA, the CDR3 is TGCAGCGGCCGGGGACTAGCGGGGTATACTTACAATGAGCAGTTCTTC. It specifies CSGRGLAGYTYNEQFF.

This clonotype showed up just a few times. V and J are TRBV7-9 and TRBJ2-1, with 10 bases that match TRBD2. CDR3 length: 16 residues. After removal of 5 bases from V and 3 bases from J, the junction contained 7 bases not matched to a gene. From germline, CDR1 is SEHNR and CDR2 FQNEAQ (reference sequence). The CDR3 loop reads CASSPTSGALYNEQFF. The CDR3 DNA reads as TGTGCCAGCAGCCCTACTAGCGGGGCCCTCTACAATGAGCAGTTCTTC.